This TCR beta chain was captured by sequencing in a study of cytomegalovirus exposure and HLA in healthy donors. Study-level points and caveats: Analysis was carried out at a later point, and it linked a missense DCLRE1C variant to TCR beta V- and J-gene trimming. Presence/absence analyses took donor sequencing depth as roughly uniform. A later analysis linked some 17,000 TCR beta sequences to HLA alleles at 0.05 false discovery rate.

PCR was performed using 60 Vbeta and 13 Jbeta primers. Assay used: immunoSEQ multiplex PCR; TCRdb lists only in-frame clones, some missing. The sample records fewer than 200,000 clones, approximately 80% being singletons. On this clone: Antigen: not known.

Material: PBMCs. This TCR derives from a woman aged 45-59 years in good health and CMV-seropositive.

The CDR3 protein is CASSPWGPSTDTQYF. Written as DNA, the CDR3 is TGTGCCAGCAGCCCCTGGGGCCCCAGCACAGATACGCAGTATTTT. J is TRBJ2-3 and V is TRBV28; D may be TRBD1 (5 bases). Trimming removed 6 bases at V and 0 bases at J, with 13 bases between. Germline assignment: CDR1 MDHEN and CDR2 SYDVKM. This CDR3 region has 15 residues. The full variable domain, rest sourced from reference TRBV28 and TRBJ2-3, is DVKVTQSSRYLVKRTGEKVFLECVQDMDHENMFWYRQDPGLGLRLIYFSYDVKMKEKGDIPEGYSVSREKKERFSLILESASTNQTSMYLCASSPWGPSTDTQYFGPGTRLTVL.